These T cell receptor beta chains were read from a single sample in a study of T-cell reconstitution after alpha-beta-depleted transplantation in children. Each CDR3 protein is one row after TCRdb ran MiXCR on the PCR reads. The sample yields around 240,000 distinct CDR3 sequences, under 9.5% seen once. The specimen was PBMCs, mostly from graft donor cells, collected 180 days after TCRalphabeta/CD19-depleted stem cell transplant. Receptor source: a male patient between 10 and 17 years old who had a stem cell transplant for acute lymphoblastic leukemia, so the T cells may come from the graft donor. Each CDR3 is given with its conserved first and last residue. D genes are given only for firm matches. Only some rows state a clone size, as once, few, many or a class for expanded clones.

13	TRBV2	-	-	TRBJ2-7	CASRPYLRDEQYF	TGTGCCAGCAGACCCTACCTCAGGGACGAGCAGTACTTC
15	TRBV4-3	many	-	TRBJ1-6	CASSQGLAVNSPLHF	TGCGCCAGCAGCCAAGGGCTTGCGGTTAATTCACCCCTCCACTTT
15	TRBV11-2	many	-	TRBJ2-5	CASSLEPPPAETQYF	TGTGCCAGCAGCTTAGAACCCCCTCCGGCTGAGACCCAGTACTTC
11	TRBV7-6	many	-	TRBJ1-4	CASSFNEKLFF	TGTGCCAGCAGCTTTAATGAAAAACTGTTTTTT
15	TRBV5-5	many	TRBD1	TRBJ1-2	CASSPSLDRARSYTF	TGTGCCAGCAGCCCCAGTCTCGACAGGGCGAGGAGCTACACCTTC
11	TRBV12-3/TRBV12-4	-	-	TRBJ1-3	CASRLGNTIYF	TGTGCCAGCCGCCTGGGAAACACCATATATTTT
13	TRBV7-8	-	-	TRBJ2-6	CASSPHGANVLTF	TGTGCCAGCAGCCCCCACGGGGCCAACGTCCTGACTTTC
13	TRBV12-3/TRBV12-4	many	TRBD2	TRBJ2-7	CASSLARGFEQYF	TGTGCCAGCAGTTTAGCGCGGGGGTTCGAGCAGTACTTC
14	TRBV27	few	TRBD2	TRBJ2-7	CASSLKRGHYEQYF	TGTGCCAGCAGTTTAAAGCGGGGGCATTACGAGCAGTACTTC
13	TRBV11-1	many	-	TRBJ1-2	CASSLQGGYGYTF	TGTGCCAGCAGCCTCCAGGGTGGTTATGGCTACACCTTC
16	TRBV18	-	TRBD1	TRBJ2-7	CASSLLTGALSYEQYF	TGTGCCAGCTCACTACTCACAGGGGCCCTCTCCTACGAGCAGTACTTC
16	TRBV12-3/TRBV12-4	many	-	TRBJ2-2	CASSLRTVQGTGELFF	TGTGCCAGCAGTCTCCGGACAGTACAAGGCACCGGGGAGCTGTTTTTT
14	TRBV28	many	-	TRBJ2-6	CASSRIDGANVLTF	TGTGCCAGCAGTCGTATCGACGGGGCCAACGTCCTGACTTTC
15	TRBV5-1	many	TRBD1	TRBJ2-7	CASSQTGTGVSEQYF	TGCGCCAGCAGCCAAACCGGGACAGGGGTATCCGAGCAGTACTTC
16	TRBV10-3	many	TRBD1	TRBJ1-5	CAISGTGNPSNQPQHF	TGTGCCATCAGTGGGACAGGGAACCCCAGCAATCAGCCCCAGCATTTT
17	TRBV12-3/TRBV12-4	many	-	TRBJ2-2	CASSFSSARLASGELFF	TGTGCCAGCAGTTTTTCGTCGGCACGACTTGCGTCCGGGGAGCTGTTTTTT
14	TRBV5-1	many	-	TRBJ2-7	CASSLVGGLREQYF	TGCGCCAGCAGCCTTGTGGGGGGGCTTAGGGAGCAGTACTTC
13	TRBV29-1	many	TRBD1	TRBJ1-1	CSVASDRVVEAFF	TGCAGCGTTGCGTCGGACAGGGTGGTTGAAGCTTTCTTT
14	TRBV5-4	-	-	TRBJ2-7	CASSLLGGDYEQYF	TGTGCCAGCAGCTTGCTAGGGGGGGATTACGAGCAGTACTTC
15	TRBV4-2	many	TRBD2	TRBJ2-2	CASSPFGGAGGELFF	TGTGCCAGCAGCCCCTTCGGGGGGGCTGGCGGGGAGCTGTTTTTT
14	TRBV20-1	many	TRBD1	TRBJ1-1	CSAPSSDRIAGAFF	TGCAGTGCGCCCTCGTCGGACAGGATCGCCGGAGCTTTCTTT
13	TRBV4-1	many	-	TRBJ2-7	CASSQTGSWEQYF	TGCGCCAGCAGCCAGACGGGGTCCTGGGAGCAGTACTTC
15	TRBV6-5	many	-	TRBJ1-2	CASSYVKVTKYGYTF	TGTGCCAGCAGTTACGTTAAGGTGACAAAGTATGGCTACACCTTC
15	TRBV7-9	many	-	TRBJ1-1	CASSSRAWGLSEAFF	TGTGCCAGCAGCTCCCGAGCTTGGGGTTTGTCTGAAGCTTTCTTT
17	TRBV7-3	many	-	TRBJ1-4	CASSPQNAARRDEKLFF	TGTGCCAGCAGCCCACAAAATGCCGCCAGGAGGGACGAAAAACTGTTTTTT
14	TRBV10-3	many	-	TRBJ1-2	CAISESAFRDGYTF	TGTGCCATCAGTGAGTCGGCGTTCAGAGATGGCTACACCTTC
13	TRBV5-1	many	-	TRBJ2-2	CASSLGNTGELFF	TGCGCCAGCAGCTTGGGGAACACCGGGGAGCTGTTTTTT
15	TRBV10-1	many	-	TRBJ2-4	CATRKDSPVKNIQYF	TGCGCCACCCGAAAGGACAGCCCCGTCAAAAACATTCAGTACTTC
12	TRBV7-8	many	-	TRBJ2-7	CASSLRWEEQYF	TGTGCCAGCAGCTTAAGGTGGGAGGAGCAGTACTTC
14	TRBV4-3	many	-	TRBJ2-4	CASSHAPGDWVQYF	TGCGCCAGCAGCCATGCCCCGGGGGATTGGGTTCAGTACTTC